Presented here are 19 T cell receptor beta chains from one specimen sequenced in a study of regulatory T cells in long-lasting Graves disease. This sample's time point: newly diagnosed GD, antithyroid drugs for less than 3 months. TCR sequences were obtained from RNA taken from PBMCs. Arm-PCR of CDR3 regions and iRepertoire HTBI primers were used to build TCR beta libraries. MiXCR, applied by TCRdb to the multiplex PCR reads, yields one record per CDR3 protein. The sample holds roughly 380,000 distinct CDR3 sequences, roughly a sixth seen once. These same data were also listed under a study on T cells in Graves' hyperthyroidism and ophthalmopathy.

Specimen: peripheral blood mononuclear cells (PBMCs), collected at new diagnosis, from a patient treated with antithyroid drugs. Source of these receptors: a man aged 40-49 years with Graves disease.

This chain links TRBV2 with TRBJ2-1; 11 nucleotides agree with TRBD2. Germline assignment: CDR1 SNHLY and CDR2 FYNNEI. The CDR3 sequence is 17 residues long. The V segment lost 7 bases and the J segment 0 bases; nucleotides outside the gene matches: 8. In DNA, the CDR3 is TGTGCCAGCAAGTTAGCGGGGGGGGGCAGCTCCTACAATGAGCAGTTCTTC. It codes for CASKLAGGGSSYNEQFF.

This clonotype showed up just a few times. This chain's CDR3 is CASSTDRGENTGELFF. As DNA, the CDR3 is TGTGCCAGCAGTACGGACAGGGGCGAGAACACCGGGGAGCTGTTTTTT. The rearrangement links TRBV28 to TRBJ2-2, with TRBD1 matching over 9 bases. From germline, CDR1 is MDHEN and CDR2 SYDVKM. Trimming removed 5 bases from V and 1 base from J; junction bases left unmatched: 5. This CDR3 is 16 amino acids long.

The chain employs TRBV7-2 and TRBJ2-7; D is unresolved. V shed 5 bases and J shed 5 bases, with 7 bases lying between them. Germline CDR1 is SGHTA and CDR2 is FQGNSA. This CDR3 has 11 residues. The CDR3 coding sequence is TGTGCCAGCAGCGCTGACCACGAGCAGTACTTC. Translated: CASSADHEQYF. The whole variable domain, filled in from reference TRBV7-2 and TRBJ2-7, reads GAGVSQSPSNKVTEKGKDVELRCDPISGHTALYWYRQSLGQGLEFLIYFQGNSAPDKSGLPSDRFSAERTGGSVSTLTIQRTQQEDSAVYLCASSADHEQYFGPGTRLTVT.

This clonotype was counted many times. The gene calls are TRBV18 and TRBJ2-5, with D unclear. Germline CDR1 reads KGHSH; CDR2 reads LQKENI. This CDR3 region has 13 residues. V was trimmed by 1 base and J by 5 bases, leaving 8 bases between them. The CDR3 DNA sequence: TGTGCCAGCTCACCACTTGGGTGGGAGACCCAGTACTTC. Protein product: CASSPLGWETQYF.

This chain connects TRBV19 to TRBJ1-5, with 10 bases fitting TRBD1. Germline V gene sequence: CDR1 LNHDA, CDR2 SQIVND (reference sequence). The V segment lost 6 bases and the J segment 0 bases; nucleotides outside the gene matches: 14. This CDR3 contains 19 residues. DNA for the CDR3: TGTGCCAGTAGGGGACAGAGGGACAGGGGATTAAATAGCAATCAGCCCCAGCATTTT. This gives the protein CASRGQRDRGLNSNQPQHF.

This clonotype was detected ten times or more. The CDR3 sequence: CASTSGRETQYF. CDR3 bases: TGTGCCAGCACCTCCGGGAGGGAGACCCAGTACTTC. The genes are TRBV6-1 and TRBJ2-5; 7 bases fit TRBD2. Per the germline V gene, CDR1 is MNHNS and CDR2 is SASEGT. This CDR3 contains 12 residues. V was clipped by 7 bases and J by 5 bases; unmatched bases: 4.

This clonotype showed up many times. CDR3 bases: TGTGCCACCAGTGACTCGAGTTTTGGGCGGGGGCAGCCCCAGCATTTT. Encoded protein: CATSDSSFGRGQPQHF. The chain couples TRBV24-1 to TRBJ1-5; weak D call: TRBD1 (5 bases). The length of the CDR3 is 16 residues. Trimming took off 4 bases at V and 7 bases at J, with 19 bases between the two ends. CDR1 KGHDR and CDR2 SFDVKD come from the germline V gene.

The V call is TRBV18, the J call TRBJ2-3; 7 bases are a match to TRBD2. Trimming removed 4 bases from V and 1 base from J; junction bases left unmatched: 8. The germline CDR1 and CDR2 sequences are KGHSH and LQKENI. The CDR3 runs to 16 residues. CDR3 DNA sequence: TGTGCCAGCTCACTTCGCAGCCGGGGGGGCACAGATACGCAGTATTTT. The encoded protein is CASSLRSRGGTDTQYF.

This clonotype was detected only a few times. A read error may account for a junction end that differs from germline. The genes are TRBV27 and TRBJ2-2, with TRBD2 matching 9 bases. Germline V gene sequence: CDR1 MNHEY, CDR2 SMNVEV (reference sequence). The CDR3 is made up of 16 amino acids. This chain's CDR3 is CASSSPGTSYTGKLFF. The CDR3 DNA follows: TGTGCCAGCAGTTCTCCTGGGACTAGCTACACCGGGAAGCTGTTTTTT.

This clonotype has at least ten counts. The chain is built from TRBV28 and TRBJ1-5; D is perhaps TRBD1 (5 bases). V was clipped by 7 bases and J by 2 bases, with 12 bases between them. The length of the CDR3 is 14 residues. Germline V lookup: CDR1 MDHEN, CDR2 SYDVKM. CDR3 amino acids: CASIGRGGNQPQHF. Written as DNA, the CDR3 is TGTGCCAGCATTGGTCGGGGGGGCAATCAGCCCCAGCATTTT. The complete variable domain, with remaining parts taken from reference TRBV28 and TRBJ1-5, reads DVKVTQSSRYLVKRTGEKVFLECVQDMDHENMFWYRQDPGLGLRLIYFSYDVKMKEKGDIPEGYSVSREKKERFSLILESASTNQTSMYLCASIGRGGNQPQHFGDGTRLSIL.

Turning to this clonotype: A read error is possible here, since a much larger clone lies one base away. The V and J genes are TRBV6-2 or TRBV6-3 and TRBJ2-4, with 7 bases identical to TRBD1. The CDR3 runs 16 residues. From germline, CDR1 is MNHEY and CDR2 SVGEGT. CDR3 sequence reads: CASRRTRDRAKNVQYF. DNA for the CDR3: TGTGCCAGCAGGAGGACCCGGGACAGAGCCAAAAACGTTCAGTACTTC.

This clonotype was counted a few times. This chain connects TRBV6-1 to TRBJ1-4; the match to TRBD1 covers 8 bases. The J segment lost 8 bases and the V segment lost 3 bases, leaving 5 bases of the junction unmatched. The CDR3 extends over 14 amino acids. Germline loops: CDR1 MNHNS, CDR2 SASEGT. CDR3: CASSDGQGPEKLFF. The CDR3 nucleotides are TGTGCCAGCAGTGACGGACAGGGACCGGAAAAACTGTTTTTT.

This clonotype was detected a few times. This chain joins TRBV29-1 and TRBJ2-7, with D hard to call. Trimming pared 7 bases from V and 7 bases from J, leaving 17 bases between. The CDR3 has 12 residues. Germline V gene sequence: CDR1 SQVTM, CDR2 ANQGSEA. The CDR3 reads CSGRTDLQEQYF. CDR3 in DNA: TGCAGCGGCCGGACGGATCTCCAGGAGCAGTACTTC.

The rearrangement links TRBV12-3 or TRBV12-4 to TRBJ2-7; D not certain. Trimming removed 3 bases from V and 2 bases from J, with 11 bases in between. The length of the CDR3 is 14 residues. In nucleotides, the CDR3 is TGTGCCAGCAGTTTCGGTGGCAGTACCTACGAGCAGTACTTC. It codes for CASSFGGSTYEQYF.

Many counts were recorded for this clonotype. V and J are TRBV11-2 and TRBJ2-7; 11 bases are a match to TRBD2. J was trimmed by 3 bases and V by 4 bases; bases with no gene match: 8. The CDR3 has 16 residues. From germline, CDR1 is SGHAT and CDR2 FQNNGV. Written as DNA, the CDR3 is TGTGCCAGCAGCTCGCACATAACTAGCGGGGGCTACGAGCAGTACTTC. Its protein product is CASSSHITSGGYEQYF.

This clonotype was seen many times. The CDR3 nucleotides read TGTGCCAGCTCACCACTACAGGGCGGCACTGAAGCTTTCTTT. Residues: CASSPLQGGTEAFF. J is TRBJ1-1 and V is TRBV18; possibly TRBD1 for D (6 bases). The CDR3 sequence is 14 residues long. The V gene's germline CDR1 is KGHSH and CDR2 LQKENI. Trimming took off 1 base at V and 4 bases at J, with 10 bases between the two ends.

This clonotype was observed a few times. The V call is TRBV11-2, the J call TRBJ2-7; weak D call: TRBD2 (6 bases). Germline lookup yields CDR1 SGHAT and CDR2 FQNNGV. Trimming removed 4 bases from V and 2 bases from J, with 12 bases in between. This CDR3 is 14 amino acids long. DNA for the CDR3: TGTGCCAGCAGCTCCTGGAGGGACCCCTACGAGCAGTACTTC. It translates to CASSSWRDPYEQYF.

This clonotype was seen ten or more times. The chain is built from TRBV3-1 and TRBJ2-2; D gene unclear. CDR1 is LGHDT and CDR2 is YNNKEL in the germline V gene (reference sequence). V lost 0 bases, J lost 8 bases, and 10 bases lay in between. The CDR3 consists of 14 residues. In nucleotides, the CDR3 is TGTGCCAGCAGCCAAGAAAGAATATCGGGGGAGCTGTTTTTT. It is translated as CASSQERISGELFF.

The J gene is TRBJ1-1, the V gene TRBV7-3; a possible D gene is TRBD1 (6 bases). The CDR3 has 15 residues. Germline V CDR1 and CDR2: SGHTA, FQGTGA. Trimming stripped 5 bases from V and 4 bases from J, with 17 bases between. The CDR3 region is CASSPGHVGSTEAFF. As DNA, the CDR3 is TGTGCCAGCAGCCCGGGACATGTTGGGAGCACTGAAGCTTTCTTT.